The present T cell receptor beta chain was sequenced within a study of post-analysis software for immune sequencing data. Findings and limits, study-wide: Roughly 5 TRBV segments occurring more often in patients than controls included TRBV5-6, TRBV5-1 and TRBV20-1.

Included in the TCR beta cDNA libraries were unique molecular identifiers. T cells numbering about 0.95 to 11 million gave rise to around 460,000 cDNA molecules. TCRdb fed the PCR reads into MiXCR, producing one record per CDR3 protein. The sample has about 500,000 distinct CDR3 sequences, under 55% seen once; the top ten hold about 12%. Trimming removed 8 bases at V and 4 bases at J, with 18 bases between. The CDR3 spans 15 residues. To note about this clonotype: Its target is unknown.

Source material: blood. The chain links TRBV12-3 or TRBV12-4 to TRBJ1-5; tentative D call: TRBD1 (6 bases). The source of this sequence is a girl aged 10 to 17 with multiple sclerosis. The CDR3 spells CASLAGGGVNQPQHF. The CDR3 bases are TGTGCCAGCCTAGCAGGAGGGGGAGTAAATCAGCCCCAGCATTTT.